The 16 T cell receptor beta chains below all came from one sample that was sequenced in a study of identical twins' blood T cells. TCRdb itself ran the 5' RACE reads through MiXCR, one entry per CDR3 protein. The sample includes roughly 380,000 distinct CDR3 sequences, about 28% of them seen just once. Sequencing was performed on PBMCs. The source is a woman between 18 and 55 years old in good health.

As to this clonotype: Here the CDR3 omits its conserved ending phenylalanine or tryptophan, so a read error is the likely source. The CDR3, as DNA: TGTTCCAGCTCCTGGATGGCAGACGAGACCCAGTACTTA. This encodes CSSSWMADETQYL. The chain is built from TRBV27 and TRBJ2-5; D gene uncertain. The CDR3 spans 13 residues. The germline V gene encodes CDR1 MNHEY and CDR2 SMNVEV (reference sequence).

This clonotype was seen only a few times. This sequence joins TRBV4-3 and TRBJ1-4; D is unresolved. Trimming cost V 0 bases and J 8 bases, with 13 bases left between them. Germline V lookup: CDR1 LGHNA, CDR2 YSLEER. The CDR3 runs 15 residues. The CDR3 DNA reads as TGCGCCAGCAGCCAAGATCCCCCGCCTCGAGAAAAACTGTTTTTT. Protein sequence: CASSQDPPPREKLFF.

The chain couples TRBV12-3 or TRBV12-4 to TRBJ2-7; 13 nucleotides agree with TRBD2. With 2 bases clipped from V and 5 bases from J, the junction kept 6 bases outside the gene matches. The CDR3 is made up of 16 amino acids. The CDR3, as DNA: TGTGCCAGCAGTTTATCTCTACTAGCGGGAGGGCACGAGCAGTACTTC. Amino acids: CASSLSLLAGGHEQYF.

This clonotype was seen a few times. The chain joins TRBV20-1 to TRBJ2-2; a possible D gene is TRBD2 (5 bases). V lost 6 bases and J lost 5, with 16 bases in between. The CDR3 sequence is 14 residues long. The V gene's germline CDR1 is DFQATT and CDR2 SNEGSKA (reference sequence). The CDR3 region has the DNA TGCAGTGCCCGCCCAGGCGAGGGAACCGGGGAGCTGTTTTTT. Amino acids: CSARPGEGTGELFF.

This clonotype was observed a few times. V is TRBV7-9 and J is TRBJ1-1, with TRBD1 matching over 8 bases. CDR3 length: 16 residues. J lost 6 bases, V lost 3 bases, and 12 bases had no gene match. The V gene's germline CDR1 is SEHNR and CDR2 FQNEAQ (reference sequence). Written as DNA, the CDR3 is TGTGCCAGCAGCTTCCCTGCGGGACAGGCAACCCCTGAAGCTTTCTTT. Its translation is CASSFPAGQATPEAFF.

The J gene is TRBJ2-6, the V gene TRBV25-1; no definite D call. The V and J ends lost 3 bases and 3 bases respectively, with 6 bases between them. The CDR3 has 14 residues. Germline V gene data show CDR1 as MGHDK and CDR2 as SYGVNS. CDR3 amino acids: CASSDSIGANVLTF. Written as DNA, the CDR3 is TGTGCCAGCAGTGACAGTATTGGGGCCAACGTCCTGACTTTC.

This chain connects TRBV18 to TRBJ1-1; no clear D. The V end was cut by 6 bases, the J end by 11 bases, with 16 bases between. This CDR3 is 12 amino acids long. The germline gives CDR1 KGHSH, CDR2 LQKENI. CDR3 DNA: TGTGCCAGCTCCCCAGAGTTGGTGGGGGCTTTCTTT. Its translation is CASSPELVGAFF.

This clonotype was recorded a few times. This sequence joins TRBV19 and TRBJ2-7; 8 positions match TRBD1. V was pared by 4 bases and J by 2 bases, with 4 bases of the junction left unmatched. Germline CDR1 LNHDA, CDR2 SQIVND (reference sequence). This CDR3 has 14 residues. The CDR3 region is CASSTGQATYEQYF. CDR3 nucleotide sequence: TGTGCCAGTAGTACGGGACAGGCCACCTACGAGCAGTACTTC.

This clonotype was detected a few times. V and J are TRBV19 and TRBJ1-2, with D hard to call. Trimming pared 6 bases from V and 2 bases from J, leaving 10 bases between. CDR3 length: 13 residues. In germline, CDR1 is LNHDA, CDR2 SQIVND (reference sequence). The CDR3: CASSTSSNYGYTF. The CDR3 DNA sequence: TGTGCCAGTAGCACCTCTTCAAACTATGGCTACACCTTC. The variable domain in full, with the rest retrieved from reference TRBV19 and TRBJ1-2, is DGGITQSPKYLFRKEGQNVTLSCEQNLNHDAMYWYRQDPGQGLRLIYYSQIVNDFQKGDIAEGYSVSREKKESFPLTVTSAQKNPTAFYLCASSTSSNYGYTFGSGTRLTVV.

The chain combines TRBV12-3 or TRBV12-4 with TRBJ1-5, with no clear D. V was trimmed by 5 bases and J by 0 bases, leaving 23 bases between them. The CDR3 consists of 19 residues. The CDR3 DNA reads TGTGCCAGCAGTCCCCTCCCTGGACGGGTCTCGCATAGCAATCAGCCCCAGCATTTT. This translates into CASSPLPGRVSHSNQPQHF.

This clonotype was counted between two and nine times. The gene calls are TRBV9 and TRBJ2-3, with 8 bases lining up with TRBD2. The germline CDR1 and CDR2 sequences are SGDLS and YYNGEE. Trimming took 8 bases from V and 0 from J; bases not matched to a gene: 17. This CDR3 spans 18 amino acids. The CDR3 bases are TGTGCCAGTTCGTTAGGGATAGTAGCGGGGAGGAGCACAGATACGCAGTATTTT. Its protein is CASSLGIVAGRSTDTQYF. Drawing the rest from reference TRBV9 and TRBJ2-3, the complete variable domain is DSGVTQTPKHLITATGQRVTLRCSPRSGDLSVYWYQQSLDQGLQFLIQYYNGEERAKGNILERFSAQQFPDLHSELNLSSLELGDSALYFCASSLGIVAGRSTDTQYFGPGTRLTVL.

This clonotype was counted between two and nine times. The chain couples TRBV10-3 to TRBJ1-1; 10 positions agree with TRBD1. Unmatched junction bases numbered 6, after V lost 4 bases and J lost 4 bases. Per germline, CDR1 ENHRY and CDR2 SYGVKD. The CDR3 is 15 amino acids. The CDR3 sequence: CAISAGQGRVTEAFF. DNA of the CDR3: TGTGCCATCAGTGCGGGACAGGGGCGGGTCACTGAAGCTTTCTTT.

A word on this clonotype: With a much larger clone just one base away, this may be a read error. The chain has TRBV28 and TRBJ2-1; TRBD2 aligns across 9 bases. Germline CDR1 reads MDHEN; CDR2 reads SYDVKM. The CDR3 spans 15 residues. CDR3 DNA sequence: TGTGCCAGCATTTTAAGTGGGACTAGCTCCTATGAGCAGTTCTTC. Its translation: CASILSGTSSYEQFF.

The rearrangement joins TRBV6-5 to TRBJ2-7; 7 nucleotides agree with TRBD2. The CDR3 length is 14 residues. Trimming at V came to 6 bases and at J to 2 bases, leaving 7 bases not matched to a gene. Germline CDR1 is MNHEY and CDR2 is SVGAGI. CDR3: CASSSVGGTYEQYF. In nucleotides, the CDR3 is TGTGCCAGCAGCTCCGTGGGGGGGACCTACGAGCAGTACTTC.

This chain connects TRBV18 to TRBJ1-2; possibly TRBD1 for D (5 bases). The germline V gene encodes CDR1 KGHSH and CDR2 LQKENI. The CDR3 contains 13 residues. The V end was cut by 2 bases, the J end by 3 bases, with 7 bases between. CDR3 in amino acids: CASSPSRDYGYTF. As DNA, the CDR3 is TGTGCCAGCTCACCATCCAGGGACTATGGCTACACCTTC.

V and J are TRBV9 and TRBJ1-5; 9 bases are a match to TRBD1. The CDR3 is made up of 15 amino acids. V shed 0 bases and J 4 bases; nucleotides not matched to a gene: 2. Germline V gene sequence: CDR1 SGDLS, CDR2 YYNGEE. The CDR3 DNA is TGTGCCAGCAGCGTAGGCGGGACAGGGAATCAGCCCCAGCATTTT. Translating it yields CASSVGGTGNQPQHF.